This entry is about one T cell receptor (beta chain). How the authors handled the data: Reference gene primer amplification in the assay estimated nucleated cell counts. Assay: immunoSEQ multiplex PCR; the TCRdb copy retains only in-frame clones and omits some. The V and J calls and clone size are taken from that table; D and trimming were inferred from the DNA. Of under 250,000 clones listed, 86% are singletons. The data were taken from a study of blood T cell repertoires in COVID-19. On the study more broadly: Donors in the United States, Italy and Spain gave samples during acute or convalescent COVID-19.

Germline CDR1 SGHRS, CDR2 YFSETQ. Trimming took 3 bases from V and 1 from J; bases not matched to a gene: 3. This CDR3 comprises 15 residues. Sequenced material: peripheral blood. The gene calls are TRBV5-1 and TRBJ2-5, with 10 nucleotides matching TRBD2. This receptor was obtained from an elderly woman with COVID-19, enrolled during active disease. This chain's CDR3 is CASSSTSGVQETQYF. The CDR3 coding sequence is TGCGCCAGCAGCTCAACTAGCGGGGTCCAAGAGACCCAGTACTTC.